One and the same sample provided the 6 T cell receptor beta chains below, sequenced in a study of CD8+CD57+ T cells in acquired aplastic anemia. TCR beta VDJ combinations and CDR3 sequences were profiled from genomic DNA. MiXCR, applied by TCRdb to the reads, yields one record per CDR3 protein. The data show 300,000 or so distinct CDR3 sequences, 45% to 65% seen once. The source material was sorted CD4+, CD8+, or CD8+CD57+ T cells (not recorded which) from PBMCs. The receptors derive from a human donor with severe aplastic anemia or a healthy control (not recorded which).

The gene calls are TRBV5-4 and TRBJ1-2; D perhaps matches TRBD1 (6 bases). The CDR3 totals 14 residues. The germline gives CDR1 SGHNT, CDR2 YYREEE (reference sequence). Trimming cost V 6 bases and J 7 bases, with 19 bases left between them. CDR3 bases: TGTGCCAGCACTCTGGGCCAGGGGTTATCTGGCTACACCTTC. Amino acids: CASTLGQGLSGYTF.

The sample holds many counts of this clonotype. The CDR3 loop is CASSMQGARDSPLHF. In DNA form, the CDR3 reads TGTGCCAGCAGCATGCAGGGGGCGCGGGATTCACCCCTCCACTTT. The V gene is TRBV7-2, the J gene TRBJ1-6; 8 nucleotides match TRBD1. Germline trimming cut 5 bases from V and 8 bases from J; bases unmatched to any gene: 8. Germline CDR1 is SGHTA and CDR2 is FQGNSA. CDR3 length equals 15 residues.

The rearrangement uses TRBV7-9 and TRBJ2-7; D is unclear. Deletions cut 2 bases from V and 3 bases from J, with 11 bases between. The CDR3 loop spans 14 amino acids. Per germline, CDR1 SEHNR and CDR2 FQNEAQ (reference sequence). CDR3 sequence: CASSLSGPRYEQYF. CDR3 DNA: TGTGCCAGCAGCTTATCTGGACCCCGCTACGAGCAGTACTTC.

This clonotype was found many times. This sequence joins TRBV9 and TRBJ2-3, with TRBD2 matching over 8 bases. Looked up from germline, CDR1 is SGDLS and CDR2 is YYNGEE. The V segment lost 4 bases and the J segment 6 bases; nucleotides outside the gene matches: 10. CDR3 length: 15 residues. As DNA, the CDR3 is TGTGCCAGCAGCCAACTTAGCGGGGCGGGGGATACGCAGTATTTT. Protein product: CASSQLSGAGDTQYF.

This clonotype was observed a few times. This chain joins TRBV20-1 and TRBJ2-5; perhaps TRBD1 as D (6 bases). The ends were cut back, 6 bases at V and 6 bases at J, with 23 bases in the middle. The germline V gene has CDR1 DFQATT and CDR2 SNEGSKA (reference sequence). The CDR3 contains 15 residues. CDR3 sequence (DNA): TGCAGTGCAACAGATCACGGGACACCTTCTAAGACCCAGTACTTC. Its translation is CSATDHGTPSKTQYF.

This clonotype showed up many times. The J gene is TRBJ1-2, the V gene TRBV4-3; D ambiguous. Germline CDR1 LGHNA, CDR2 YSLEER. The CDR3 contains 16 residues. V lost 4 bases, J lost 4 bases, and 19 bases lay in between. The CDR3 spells CASSLYRGGIAYGYTF. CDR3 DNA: TGCGCCAGCAGCCTCTACCGGGGTGGAATCGCCTATGGCTACACCTTC.